Below are 32 T cell receptor beta chains sequenced from a single sample in a study of T cells after yellow fever vaccination. One entry per CDR3 protein, called by TCRdb with MiXCR from the 5' RACE reads. The sample yields 300,000 to 400,000 distinct CDR3 sequences, 7% to 9% seen once. Sequencing used PBMCs, obtained approximately 47 days after the first yellow fever vaccination. The receptors come from a man aged 18 to 29 who received the YFV17D yellow fever vaccine.

This clonotype was detected a few times. The rearrangement links TRBV27 to TRBJ1-1, with a possible D match to TRBD1 (5 bases). CDR1 and CDR2 from the germline V gene are MNHEY and SMNVEV (reference sequence). Trimming took off 8 bases at V and 9 bases at J, with 16 bases between the two ends. The CDR3 is made up of 12 amino acids. The CDR3 coding sequence is TGTGCCAGCCGTAATTTCGACAGTAAAGCTTTCTTT. Its translation: CASRNFDSKAFF.

V is TRBV3-1 and J is TRBJ1-2, with 10 bases that match TRBD1. Germline V gives CDR1 LGHDT, CDR2 YNNKEL (reference sequence). The CDR3 consists of 16 residues. V lost 4 bases and J lost 1; bases outside the gene matches: 6. The CDR3 protein is CASSPGTGDFNYGYTF. The CDR3 region has the DNA TGTGCCAGCAGCCCTGGGACAGGGGATTTTAACTATGGCTACACCTTC.

The V gene is TRBV20-1, the J gene TRBJ2-4; maybe TRBD2 (5 bases). The CDR3 is 15 residues long. V lost 0 bases, J lost 0 bases, and 9 bases lay in between. The germline V gene encodes CDR1 DFQATT and CDR2 SNEGSKA (reference sequence). The CDR3 bases are TGCAGTGCTAGAGATTTCGGGGTAGCCAAAAACATTCAGTACTTC. This sequence encodes CSARDFGVAKNIQYF.

The rearrangement links TRBV20-1 to TRBJ2-7, with 7 bases that match TRBD1. V gave up 5 bases and J gave up 3 bases; unmatched junction bases: 4. The germline gives CDR1 DFQATT, CDR2 SNEGSKA (reference sequence). The CDR3 extends over 12 amino acids. The DNA of the CDR3 is TGCAGTGCTGTCACAGGGGTCTACGAGCAGTACTTC. Translation: CSAVTGVYEQYF.

This chain connects TRBV5-1 to TRBJ1-6; D ambiguous. The germline V and J ends were trimmed by 4 bases and 7 bases, with 9 bases remaining between them. This CDR3 contains 13 residues. Germline-derived CDR1 and CDR2 are SGHRS and YFSETQ. CDR3 DNA: TGCGCCAGCAGCGCCGAGGTGAATTCACCCCTCCACTTT. Translated, it gives CASSAEVNSPLHF.

This clonotype was counted a few times. This chain links TRBV6-5 with TRBJ2-7, with D perhaps assigned TRBD1 or TRBD2 (5 bases each). The CDR3 length is 14 residues. Germline assignment: CDR1 MNHEY and CDR2 SVGAGI. The germline V and J ends were trimmed by 2 bases and 3 bases, with 11 bases remaining between them. This chain's CDR3 is CASSYKRDLYEQYV. The CDR3 DNA reads as TGTGCCAGCAGTTACAAAAGGGACCTCTACGAGCAGTACGTC.

This sequence joins TRBV7-2 and TRBJ1-6; 10 bases fit TRBD1. Germline V lookup: CDR1 SGHTA, CDR2 FQGNSA. CDR3 length: 16 amino acids. V dropped 1 base and J dropped 5; count of bases not matched to a gene: 2. The CDR3 here is CASSLVGTGDNSPLHF. DNA of the CDR3: TGTGCCAGCAGCTTAGTGGGGACAGGGGATAATTCACCCCTCCACTTT.

J is TRBJ1-2 and V is TRBV20-1, with D uncertain. The length of the CDR3 is 13 residues. Looked up from germline, CDR1 is DFQATT and CDR2 is SNEGSKA (reference sequence). The V end was cut by 0 bases, the J end by 0 bases, with 5 bases between. CDR3 coding DNA: TGCAGTGCTAGAGATATGGCTAACTATGGCTACACCTTC. It encodes CSARDMANYGYTF.

In its sample, this clonotype was seen a few times. The V and J genes are TRBV10-3 and TRBJ2-7; either TRBD1 or TRBD2 may supply D (5 bases each). V gave up 3 bases and J gave up 3 bases, with 9 bases separating them. This CDR3 comprises 13 residues. The germline gives CDR1 ENHRY, CDR2 SYGVKD. The CDR3 spells CAISEEGIYEQYV. The CDR3 DNA reads as TGTGCCATCAGTGAAGAGGGGATCTACGAGCAGTACGTC.

The gene calls are TRBV7-2 and TRBJ1-3; D is ambiguous. The CDR3 is 16 amino acids. Deletions cut 4 bases from V and 2 bases from J, with 15 bases between. Germline V gene data show CDR1 as SGHTA and CDR2 as FQGNSA. As DNA, the CDR3 is TGTGCCAGCAGCTGGGGAGTTTCCCGAGCTGGAAACACCATATATTTT. Its protein is CASSWGVSRAGNTIYF.

The CDR3 protein is CASRRNSNTGELFF. The CDR3 region has the DNA TGCGCCAGCAGACGGAATTCGAACACCGGGGAGCTGTTTTTT. This sequence joins TRBV5-1 and TRBJ2-2; D ambiguous. V lost 5 bases to trimming and J lost 0 bases, with 8 bases between them. CDR1 and CDR2 from the germline V gene are SGHRS and YFSETQ. The CDR3 is 14 amino acids. Together with reference TRBV5-1 and TRBJ2-2, the CDR3 gives the full variable domain: KAGVTQTPRYLIKTRGQQVTLSCSPISGHRSVSWYQQTPGQGLQFLFEYFSETQRNKGNFPGRFSGRQFSNSRSEMNVSTLELGDSALYLCASRRNSNTGELFFGEGSRLTVL.

This clonotype was picked up a small number of times. This chain uses TRBV20-1 with TRBJ1-1; D uncertain. The CDR3 has 12 residues. Germline values: CDR1 DFQATT, CDR2 SNEGSKA (reference sequence). Trimming pared 2 bases from V and 8 bases from J, leaving 12 bases between. CDR3 DNA: TGCAGTGCTAGATCTACCGCGCCAGAAGCTTTCTTT. Translating it yields CSARSTAPEAFF.

The rearrangement links TRBV5-1 to TRBJ2-3, with D perhaps being TRBD1 or TRBD2 (5 bases each). Per the germline V gene, CDR1 is SGHRS and CDR2 is YFSETQ. This CDR3 contains 15 residues. Trimming took off 4 bases at V and 4 bases at J, with 16 bases between the two ends. The CDR3 reads CASSPVGAIADTQYF. CDR3 coding DNA: TGCGCCAGCAGCCCAGTCGGGGCCATCGCAGATACGCAGTATTTT.

Points on this clonotype: A read error may be the cause here, since a much bigger clone is one base away. J is TRBJ2-6 and V is TRBV6-5; D ambiguous. CDR3 length equals 14 residues. The V end was cut by 4 bases, the J end by 0 bases, with 4 bases between. CDR1 and CDR2 from the germline V gene are MNHEY and SVGAGI. The CDR3 DNA reads TGTGCCAGCAGTTGGGTCTCTGGGGCCAACGTCCTGACTTTC. This codes for CASSWVSGANVLTF.

The table lists this clonotype with a few counts. The gene calls are TRBV20-1 and TRBJ2-2, with 13 bases matching TRBD2. The ends lost 0 bases at V and 7 bases at J; junction bases unmatched: 8. This CDR3 contains 17 residues. In germline, CDR1 is DFQATT, CDR2 SNEGSKA (reference sequence). CDR3 nucleotides: TGCAGTGCTAGAGAAACTAGCGGGGGGGCCCGTTTCGGGGAGCTGTTTTTT. Translating gives CSARETSGGARFGELFF.

V gene TRBV12-3 or TRBV12-4 combines with J gene TRBJ1-1; 7 positions agree with TRBD1. The CDR3 spans 16 residues. The trim removed 4 bases at V and 5 bases at J, leaving 13 bases unmatched. The CDR3 nucleotides are TGTGCCAGCAGTTGGGGGCGGGACAGTGGATGGACTGAAGCTTTCTTT. Protein product: CASSWGRDSGWTEAFF.

This clonotype was observed a handful of times. The genes are TRBV6-4 and TRBJ2-7; D ambiguous. The CDR3 extends over 12 amino acids. The V end was cut by 7 bases, the J end by 6 bases, with 13 bases between. The germline V gene has CDR1 MRHNA and CDR2 SNTAGT. Here the CDR3 reads CASTGVLSEQYV. In nucleotides, the CDR3 is TGTGCCAGCACTGGGGTCCTTTCCGAGCAGTACGTC.

V gene TRBV20-1 combines with J gene TRBJ2-5; 7 bases line up with TRBD2. The CDR3 has 14 amino acids. V shed 3 bases, J shed 5 bases, and the junction held 9 bases outside the gene matches. Germline values: CDR1 DFQATT, CDR2 SNEGSKA (reference sequence). The CDR3: CSARAPGLRETQYF. The CDR3 nucleotides are TGCAGTGCTAGGGCACCGGGACTACGGGAGACCCAGTACTTC.

This chain connects TRBV30 to TRBJ1-1; TRBD1 matches at 7 bases. V lost 8 bases, J lost 5 bases, and 14 bases stayed unmatched. The germline CDR1 and CDR2 sequences are GTSNPN and SVGIG (reference sequence). This CDR3 is built from 14 residues. The CDR3 region has the DNA TGTGCCAGCTCAGGGGGGGGCTTCCGGACTGAAGCTTTCTTT. This sequence encodes CASSGGGFRTEAFF.

The chain has TRBV15 and TRBJ1-5; D gene uncertain. The germline V gene has CDR1 LNHNV and CDR2 YYDKDF (reference sequence). The CDR3 consists of 16 residues. V was shortened by 0 bases and J by 5 bases, with 14 bases between the two germline ends. The CDR3 bases are TGTGCCACCAGCAGAGATTCAGGACTGGGCCATCAGCCCCAGCATTTT. It specifies CATSRDSGLGHQPQHF.

The chain employs TRBV5-6 and TRBJ1-6, with a weak D call TRBD1 (5 bases). CDR3 length: 15 residues. Germline V lookup: CDR1 SGHDT, CDR2 YYEEEE. V was shortened by 1 base and J by 10 bases, with 15 bases between the two germline ends. In DNA, the CDR3 is TGTGCCAGCAGCTTGTCCCCCAGGGTATTGTCACCCCTCCACTTT. Amino acid sequence: CASSLSPRVLSPLHF.

Ten or more counts support this clonotype. The V gene is TRBV27, the J gene TRBJ1-1; the D gene is possibly TRBD1 (5 bases). In germline, CDR1 is MNHEY, CDR2 SMNVEV (reference sequence). The V end was cut by 5 bases, the J end by 5 bases, with 18 bases between. The CDR3 runs to 15 residues. The CDR3 DNA reads as TGTGCCAGCAGTCCCCTCGGGGCCATGAGGACTGAAGCTTTCTTT. Residues: CASSPLGAMRTEAFF.

The chain couples TRBV29-1 to TRBJ2-1; D remains ambiguous. Germline values: CDR1 SQVTM, CDR2 ANQGSEA. This CDR3 comprises 14 residues. Trimming cost V 3 bases and J 6 bases, with 15 bases left between them. The CDR3 region has the DNA TGCAGCGTTGACTTGGCTGTAGGCGGCAATGAGCAGTTCTTC. It translates to CSVDLAVGGNEQFF.

This rearrangement joins TRBV12-3 or TRBV12-4 to TRBJ2-2; D call uncertain. The V and J ends lost 1 base and 4 bases respectively, with 10 bases between them. The CDR3 covers 15 residues. The CDR3 bases are TGTGCCAGCAGTTTAGGCACAGTGAGCACCGGGGAGCTGTTTTTT. Protein sequence: CASSLGTVSTGELFF.

The chain is built from TRBV19 and TRBJ2-2; D tentatively fits TRBD1 or TRBD2 (5 bases each). Germline CDR1 is LNHDA and CDR2 is SQIVND (reference sequence). CDR3 size: 14 residues. Between the trimmed V and J ends, which lost 3 bases and 6 bases, there was a span of 11 bases. The chain's CDR3 is CASSIVRGAGELFF. CDR3 nucleotide sequence: TGTGCCAGTAGTATTGTCCGAGGGGCCGGGGAGCTGTTTTTT.

This clonotype was counted only a few times. V and J are TRBV20-1 and TRBJ2-7; D may be TRBD1 (6 bases). Germline V gives CDR1 DFQATT, CDR2 SNEGSKA (reference sequence). The CDR3 totals 14 residues. V lost 6 bases and J lost 5, with 20 bases in between. The CDR3 loop is CSATTGPRGNEQYF. For the CDR3, the DNA is TGCAGTGCGACGACGGGGCCAAGGGGGAACGAGCAGTACTTC.

This chain uses TRBV12-3 or TRBV12-4 with TRBJ2-2; D is possibly TRBD1 or TRBD2 (5 bases each). The CDR3 is 11 residues long. The V gene lost 9 bases and the J gene lost 6 bases, with 8 bases spanning the gap. The chain's CDR3 is CASRGAGELFF. For the CDR3, the DNA is TGTGCCAGTCGAGGGGCCGGGGAGCTGTTTTTT.

This clonotype was seen a handful of times. J is TRBJ1-4 and V is TRBV20-1; D is unresolved. CDR1 and CDR2 from the germline V gene are DFQATT and SNEGSKA (reference sequence). V lost 0 bases and J 8 bases, leaving 13 bases between the germline ends. The length of the CDR3 is 14 residues. The CDR3 bases are TGCAGTGCTAGAGATCCTACTCGGGCGGAAAAACTGTTTTTT. This gives the protein CSARDPTRAEKLFF.

This clonotype was counted between two and nine times. J is TRBJ1-6 and V is TRBV12-3 or TRBV12-4; tentative D call: TRBD1 (5 bases). This CDR3 is 14 amino acids long. The V end was cut by 6 bases, the J end by 1 base, with 7 bases between. Here the CDR3 reads CASSGGSYNSPLHF. CDR3 nucleotide sequence: TGTGCCAGCAGCGGGGGGTCCTATAATTCACCCCTCCACTTT.

This clonotype occurred a few times. This chain links TRBV6-2 or TRBV6-3 with TRBJ2-1, with 9 bases matching TRBD2. V lost 2 bases, J lost 15 bases, and 8 bases stayed unmatched. Per the germline V gene, CDR1 is MNHEY and CDR2 is SVGEGT. The CDR3 extends over 13 amino acids. The CDR3 sequence is CASSYNAGGGVFF. The CDR3 DNA follows: TGTGCCAGCAGTTACAACGCGGGCGGGGGGGTGTTCTTC.

This clonotype was recorded a few times. The chain carries TRBV6-2 or TRBV6-3 and TRBJ2-3; TRBD2 matches 12 bases. Germline values: CDR1 MNHEY, CDR2 SVGEGT. This CDR3 spans 18 amino acids. V shed 0 bases, J shed 0 bases, and the junction held 4 bases outside the gene matches. Here the CDR3 DNA reads TGTGCCAGCAGTTACTCGACTAGCGGGGGACTTAGCACAGATACGCAGTATTTT. Translation: CASSYSTSGGLSTDTQYF.

This clonotype was seen ten or more times. CDR3 in amino acids: CASSGMAGAGELFF. In DNA form, the CDR3 reads TGCGCCAGCAGCGGGATGGCGGGGGCCGGGGAGCTGTTTTTT. The chain has TRBV5-1 and TRBJ2-2; 7 bases align to TRBD2. This CDR3 spans 14 amino acids. Germline CDR1 SGHRS, CDR2 YFSETQ. Trimming took 4 bases from V and 6 from J; bases not matched to a gene: 6.